This T cell receptor beta chain is drawn from a study of multiple sclerosis patients with progressive multifocal leukoencephalopathy. Synthetic inline TR CDR3 controls covering all V-J pairings were spiked into each PCR. Repertoires were generated with immunoSEQ multiplex PCR, while TCRdb's copy carries only in-frame clones and drops some. This sample has about 30,000 clones, with roughly 89% found just once. The time point denotes: about a year of natalizumab therapy. This clonotype was sampled from a human donor with multiple sclerosis. Here the sequenced sample was PBMCs, taken from a patient treated with natalizumab.

The DNA of the CDR3 is TGTGCCAGCAGTGTCACCCGAGGCGAGGATACGCAGTATTTT. Protein sequence: CASSVTRGEDTQYF. The J gene is TRBJ2-3, the V gene TRBV2; no definite D call. CDR1 and CDR2 (germline): SNHLY, FYNNEI. Trimming left V 4 bases short and J 6 bases short, with 14 bases between. CDR3 size: 14 residues.